This entry is about one TCR beta chain. What it recognizes is unknown. The sample belongs to a study of cytomegalovirus exposure and HLA in healthy donors. General study findings and limits: On later analysis, the bulk of CMV-associated TCR beta chains appeared to be HLA-restricted. As was reported, the HLA-A and HLA-B alleles of most subjects were accurately predicted from TCR beta sequences.

Germline V CDR1 and CDR2: ENHRY, SYGVKD. V shed 9 bases, J shed 2 bases, and the junction held 16 bases outside the gene matches. This CDR3 comprises 18 residues. The PCR made use of 60 Vbeta and 13 Jbeta primers. Generated by immunoSEQ multiplex PCR, the TCRdb table keeps only in-frame clones and is missing some. The sample contains some 120,000 clones, 74% of which appear only once. This clonotype was obtained from a man aged 35-49 years in good health and CMV-seropositive. Sequenced input: PBMCs. V gene TRBV10-3 combines with J gene TRBJ2-3; 11 positions agree with TRBD2. The CDR3, as DNA: TGTGCCATTCACCCGGCACTAGCGGGAGTGGAACTCACAGATACGCAGTATTTT. It encodes CAIHPALAGVELTDTQYF.